This entry lists 13 T cell receptor beta chains sequenced from one sample in a study. TCRdb analysed the 5' RACE reads with MiXCR anew, one entry per CDR3 protein. Of around 9,700 distinct CDR3 sequences in the sample, about 14% are singletons; the top ten hold 3% to 3.5%. The sorted Tregs were CD4+CD25+CD127-/low cells. The specimen was Tregs sorted from blood. These TCRs come from a female donor with breast cancer.

The genes are TRBV30 and TRBJ2-1; 7 bases are a match to TRBD1. Germline lookup yields CDR1 GTSNPN and CDR2 SVGIG (reference sequence). V was pared by 2 bases and J by 7 bases, with 5 bases of the junction left unmatched. The CDR3 consists of 13 residues. The CDR3 here is CAWSLGRGNEQFF. The CDR3 DNA reads as TGTGCCTGGAGTCTAGGCAGGGGGAATGAGCAGTTCTTC.

This clonotype was picked up a small number of times. Being one base from a much bigger clone, this may be a read error. J is TRBJ2-2 and V is TRBV7-9; unclear D gene. The CDR3 has 15 residues. The ends were cut back, 1 base at V and 3 bases at J, with 9 bases in the middle. Germline V gene lookup returns CDR1 SEHNR and CDR2 FQNEAQ (reference sequence). As DNA, the CDR3 is TGTGCCAGCAGCTTAGAGCGCCTGGACACCGGGGAGCTGTTTTTT. As protein: CASSLERLDTGELFF.

By sample fraction, this clonotype is medium-sized. CDR3 residues: CASSPQGGEQYF. The CDR3 DNA reads TGTGCCAGCAGTCCGCAGGGGGGCGAGCAGTACTTC. The chain couples TRBV6-5 to TRBJ2-7, with a possible D match to TRBD1 (7 bases). Germline V gene data show CDR1 as MNHEY and CDR2 as SVGAGI. V dropped 5 bases and J dropped 6 bases, with 11 bases sitting between them. This CDR3 spans 12 amino acids.

Sample share makes this clonotype medium-sized (0.01 to 0.1%). V usage is TRBV29-1 and J usage is TRBJ2-3; D is uncertain. Germline-derived CDR1 and CDR2 are SQVTM and ANQGSEA. The CDR3 runs 11 residues. V gave up 2 bases and J gave up 0 bases, with 0 bases separating them. The CDR3 region is CSVESTDTQYF. The CDR3 nucleotides are TGCAGCGTTGAAAGCACAGATACGCAGTATTTT.

This clonotype has a count of ten or more. This rearrangement joins TRBV2 to TRBJ1-5, with 8 bases lining up with TRBD1. Germline V gene sequence: CDR1 SNHLY, CDR2 FYNNEI. The V gene end was trimmed by 7 bases and the J gene end by 2 bases; junction bases not matched to a gene: 16. The CDR3 is made up of 18 amino acids. This CDR3 reads CASNPGQTGVRGNQPQHF. The DNA for the CDR3 is TGTGCCAGCAATCCCGGACAGACAGGGGTGCGAGGCAATCAGCCCCAGCATTTT.

This clonotype was detected only once. Just one base apart from a much larger clone, this may be a read error. This CDR3 reads CTSRAPHYEQYF. The CDR3 DNA is TGTACCAGCAGAGCGCCGCACTACGAGCAGTACTTC. The chain uses TRBV6-1 and TRBJ2-7; D remains ambiguous. The CDR3 covers 12 residues. In germline, CDR1 is MNHNS, CDR2 SASEGT.

The V call is TRBV12-3 or TRBV12-4, the J call TRBJ2-7; TRBD2 agrees at 11 bases. J lost 3 bases, V lost 8 bases, and 12 bases had no gene match. The CDR3 has 16 residues. For the CDR3, the DNA is TGTGCCAGCGGCTCGGGACTAGCGGAAAGAAACTACGAGCAGTACTTC. Translation gives CASGSGLAERNYEQYF.

In its sample, this clonotype ranks as medium-sized (0.01 to 0.1%). The rearrangement links TRBV7-2 to TRBJ1-1; D is perhaps TRBD1 (6 bases). Trimming removed 5 bases from V and 5 bases from J, with 12 bases in between. Germline V lookup: CDR1 SGHTA, CDR2 FQGNSA. The CDR3 loop spans 13 amino acids. This CDR3 reads CASSVGAQTEAFF. CDR3 nucleotides: TGTGCCAGCAGCGTGGGGGCGCAAACTGAAGCTTTCTTT.

This clonotype is termed medium-sized. The chain combines TRBV5-1 with TRBJ1-4; D is unclear. Trimming cost V 0 bases and J 6 bases, with 9 bases left between them. The CDR3 consists of 14 residues. Germline-derived CDR1 and CDR2 are SGHRS and YFSETQ. CDR3 in amino acids: CASSLEGRDEKLFF. CDR3 DNA: TGCGCCAGCAGCTTGGAAGGCCGAGATGAAAAACTGTTTTTT. The whole variable domain, filled in from reference TRBV5-1 and TRBJ1-4, reads KAGVTQTPRYLIKTRGQQVTLSCSPISGHRSVSWYQQTPGQGLQFLFEYFSETQRNKGNFPGRFSGRQFSNSRSEMNVSTLELGDSALYLCASSLEGRDEKLFFGSGTQLSVL.

This clonotype was found many times. The V gene is TRBV5-5, the J gene TRBJ1-1; D perhaps matches TRBD1 (5 bases). V was trimmed by 4 bases and J by 4 bases, leaving 17 bases between them. Germline V CDR1 and CDR2: SGHKS, YYEKEE (reference sequence). The CDR3 loop spans 15 amino acids. The CDR3 nucleotides read TGTGCCAGCAGCCGGGGGAGGGACTTGGGCACTGAAGCTTTCTTT. This codes for CASSRGRDLGTEAFF.

This clonotype was seen only a few times. The germline gene is not matched at one end of the junction; a read error may be the cause. The chain recombines TRBV5-1 with TRBJ2-1; D possibly uses TRBD1 or TRBD2 (6 bases each). The CDR3 has 14 residues. CDR1 is SGHRS and CDR2 is YFSETQ in the germline V gene. CDR3 protein: CASSLWGADNEQCF. Here the CDR3 DNA reads TGCGCCAGCAGCTTGTGGGGGGCGGACAATGAGCAGTGCTTC.

This clonotype was seen repeatedly, ten times or more. The chain carries TRBV7-2 and TRBJ2-3; 14 bases line up with TRBD2. After removal of 2 bases from V and 5 bases from J, the junction contained 6 bases not matched to a gene. CDR1 and CDR2 (germline): SGHTA, FQGNSA. The CDR3 extends over 17 amino acids. CDR3 region: CASSLPRLAGGRDTQYF. The CDR3 coding sequence is TGTGCCAGCAGCTTACCCCGACTAGCGGGGGGGCGAGATACGCAGTATTTT.

This clonotype came up many times. The chain carries TRBV15 and TRBJ2-3; 8 bases agree with TRBD1. The CDR3 is 15 amino acids. Germline V gene sequence: CDR1 LNHNV, CDR2 YYDKDF (reference sequence). J gave up 3 bases and V 4 bases, and 6 bases lay outside the gene matches. The CDR3 region has the DNA TGTGCCACCAGCATCCAGGGGGCGATGACAGATACGCAGTATTTT. It codes for CATSIQGAMTDTQYF.